This TCR beta chain was captured in a study of cytomegalovirus exposure and HLA in healthy donors. Study context: As an earlier analysis found, about 179 million T cells yielded about 120 million unique TCR beta sequences. HLA-typed donors were the source of 86 million or so unique TCRs held in an early data release. Study-level findings and limits: Previously analyzed data showed that most TCR beta V segments were productive at a frequency of about 90% or about 30%.

The CDR3 is 15 residues long. V gave up 5 bases and J gave up 4 bases, with 14 bases separating them. Germline V gene data show CDR1 as MGHRA and CDR2 as YSYEKL. Primers: 60 Vbeta forward and 13 Jbeta reverse. Some clones are missing from TCRdb's copy, which holds only in-frame ones; the method was immunoSEQ multiplex PCR. The sample lists under 200,000 clones, about 75% occurring once. In the case of this clone: Its antigen remains unknown.

Sample: PBMCs. This TCR was recovered from a female donor in good health and CMV-seronegative. The chain joins TRBV4-1 to TRBJ2-2; maybe TRBD1 (6 bases). The CDR3 sequence is CASSTRTDSTGELFF. The CDR3 DNA sequence: TGCGCCAGCAGCACACGGACGGACAGCACCGGGGAGCTGTTTTTT.